The next 23 T cell receptor beta chains were all read from a single sample in a study of shared clonotypes between healthy human individuals (TCRdb year 2020). Library preparation employed the immunoSEQ multiplex PCR assay. Drawn from immuneACCESS, this table holds only the in-frame rearrangements with V and J called that TCRdb kept. Clones are partly lost; checked studies trace under half to an unresolved V gene and leave the rest unexplained. The sample table shows roughly 400,000 clones, and 90% to 98% are seen once. The ten top clones hold 0.32% of the sample. Sequencing was done on a sample of memory CD8+ T cells sorted from blood. Read against the paper, the sample's cell subset or site label means: CD45RO+ cells pooled with CCR7-negative TemRA cells. The receptors shown here come from a man in his thirties or forties in good health.

The genes are TRBV11-3 and TRBJ2-1; D is uncertain. With 1 base removed from V and 9 bases from J, the gap between germline ends came to 7 bases. The CDR3 is made up of 12 amino acids. Per the germline V gene, CDR1 is SGHNT and CDR2 is YENEEA. The CDR3: CASSLGIGEQFF. The CDR3, as DNA: TGTGCCAGCAGCTTAGGGATAGGTGAGCAGTTCTTC.

This chain uses TRBV2 with TRBJ1-1, with 8 nucleotides matching TRBD1. Germline lookup yields CDR1 SNHLY and CDR2 FYNNEI. The CDR3 contains 14 residues. With 5 bases clipped from V and 5 bases from J, the junction kept 7 bases outside the gene matches. The chain's CDR3 is CASSTIRGRTEAFF. CDR3 coding DNA: TGTGCCAGCAGTACAATCAGGGGGCGGACTGAAGCTTTCTTT. The variable domain in full, with the rest retrieved from reference TRBV2 and TRBJ1-1, is EPEVTQTPSHQVTQMGQEVILRCVPISNHLYFYWYRQILGQKVEFLVSFYNNEISEKSEIFDDQFSVERPDGSNFTLKIRSTKLEDSAMYFCASSTIRGRTEAFFGQGTRLTVV.

This rearrangement joins TRBV29-1 to TRBJ2-1, with 8 bases matching TRBD1. The CDR3 extends over 14 amino acids. Germline CDR1 is SQVTM and CDR2 is ANQGSEA. V gave up 1 base and J gave up 3 bases; unmatched junction bases: 2. CDR3 amino acids: CSVEGGQDYNEQFF. CDR3 nucleotide sequence: TGCAGCGTTGAAGGGGGACAGGACTACAATGAGCAGTTCTTC.

The gene calls are TRBV19 and TRBJ1-1; D ambiguous. V was clipped by 5 bases and J by 2 bases, with 9 bases between them. The length of the CDR3 is 13 residues. The germline V gene has CDR1 LNHDA and CDR2 SQIVND (reference sequence). For the CDR3, the DNA is TGTGCCAGTAGTCTCCCAGGAAACACTGAAGCTTTCTTT. This encodes CASSLPGNTEAFF.

This chain links TRBV19 with TRBJ2-3; 9 nucleotides align to TRBD1. This CDR3 comprises 15 residues. Germline V gene sequence: CDR1 LNHDA, CDR2 SQIVND (reference sequence). V dropped 6 bases and J dropped 1; count of bases not matched to a gene: 5. The DNA for the CDR3 is TGTGCCAGTAGCTCACAGGGGGCCCGCACAGATACGCAGTATTTT. It yields the protein CASSSQGARTDTQYF.

This chain uses TRBV18 with TRBJ2-5, with TRBD1 identical over 7 bases. V lost 2 bases to trimming and J lost 3 bases; unmatched junction nucleotides: 9. Germline V lookup: CDR1 KGHSH, CDR2 LQKENI. The CDR3 spans 16 residues. The DNA of the CDR3 is TGTGCCAGCTCACCAAAATCCACAGGGGAAAAAGAGACCCAGTACTTC. Translating it yields CASSPKSTGEKETQYF.

Regarding this clone: Given the absence of the conserved phenylalanine or tryptophan at the CDR3 end, a read error is likely. The DNA is left out, because the CDR3 cannot be placed on it with certainty; the CDR3 is given as TCRdb lists it. This rearrangement joins TRBV21-1 to TRBJ1-1. TRBV21-1 is marked as a pseudogene. The CDR3 totals 8 residues, both ends included. The CDR3 is CASSKEPL.

The rearrangement links TRBV7-2 to TRBJ1-5, with D perhaps matching TRBD1 (6 bases). The CDR3 sequence is 15 residues long. Germline values: CDR1 SGHTA, CDR2 FQGNSA. V was clipped by 1 base and J by 1 base, with 8 bases between them. DNA of the CDR3: TGTGCCAGCAGCTTAGGGGGGGCAAGCAATCAGCCCCAGCATTTT. Translated, it gives CASSLGGASNQPQHF. The full variable domain, rest sourced from reference TRBV7-2 and TRBJ1-5, is GAGVSQSPSNKVTEKGKDVELRCDPISGHTALYWYRQSLGQGLEFLIYFQGNSAPDKSGLPSDRFSAERTGGSVSTLTIQRTQQEDSAVYLCASSLGGASNQPQHFGDGTRLSIL.

The chain recombines TRBV7-8 with TRBJ2-1; 7 nucleotides line up with TRBD2. The V and J ends lost 7 bases and 8 bases, in that order; junction bases with no gene match: 8. Germline lookup yields CDR1 SGHVS and CDR2 FQNEAQ. There are 13 residues in the CDR3. The CDR3 DNA is TGTGCCAGCAACAAAGCGGGAAACGATGAGCAGTTCTTC. Protein: CASNKAGNDEQFF.

This chain links TRBV27 with TRBJ1-4, with D tentatively TRBD1 (5 bases). V lost 5 bases and J lost 1, with 17 bases in between. CDR3 length: 17 amino acids. CDR1 is MNHEY, CDR2 SMNVEV, per germline (reference sequence). This CDR3 reads CASSPHPGQRTNEKLFF. As DNA, the CDR3 is TGTGCCAGCAGTCCCCACCCAGGACAAAGAACTAATGAAAAACTGTTTTTT.

About this clone: Other DNA sequences in the same sample also yield this CDR3. The CDR3 here is CASSLGQGNQPQHF. The CDR3 nucleotides are TGTGCCAGCAGTTTGGGACAGGGCAATCAGCCCCAGCATTTT. V usage is TRBV28 and J usage is TRBJ1-5; 8 bases match TRBD1. J gave up 2 bases and V 3 bases, and 0 bases lay outside the gene matches. Germline CDR1 MDHEN, CDR2 SYDVKM. The CDR3 sequence is 14 residues long.

The rearrangement links TRBV5-1 to TRBJ1-5; tentative D call: TRBD1 (5 bases). Trimming shortened V by 1 base and J by 6 bases, and 8 bases separated the two germline ends. The CDR3 sequence is 13 residues long. Germline lookup yields CDR1 SGHRS and CDR2 YFSETQ. Here the CDR3 reads CASSLQGSQPQHF. The CDR3 DNA sequence: TGCGCCAGCAGCTTGCAGGGTAGTCAGCCCCAGCATTTT.

This clone was observed once. The chain uses TRBV5-4 and TRBJ1-1; TRBD1 is a possible D gene (6 bases). Looked up from germline, CDR1 is SGHNT and CDR2 is YYREEE (reference sequence). The V end lost 0 bases, the J end lost 4 bases, and 13 bases lay between the germline ends. The CDR3 is 15 amino acids. DNA for the CDR3: TGTGCCAGCAGCTTGGTCAGGGGAGGTAGCACTGAAGCTTTCTTT. Translation: CASSLVRGGSTEAFF.

The chain links TRBV28 to TRBJ1-4; D is unresolved. The germline V gene encodes CDR1 MDHEN and CDR2 SYDVKM. This CDR3 region has 13 residues. V lost 5 bases, J lost 8 bases, and 12 bases lay in between. This CDR3 is CASSLHPGEKLFF. CDR3 sequence (DNA): TGTGCCAGCAGTCTCCATCCGGGGGAAAAACTGTTTTTT.

The chain uses TRBV5-1 and TRBJ1-1; D call uncertain. The CDR3 length is 14 residues. Per the germline V gene, CDR1 is SGHRS and CDR2 is YFSETQ. With 0 bases removed from V and 2 bases from J, the gap between germline ends came to 8 bases. This chain's CDR3 is CASSLDVGNTEAFF. As DNA, the CDR3 is TGCGCCAGCAGCTTGGATGTCGGAAACACTGAAGCTTTCTTT.

The V and J genes are TRBV28 and TRBJ2-5; D is perhaps TRBD1 or TRBD2 (5 bases each). The germline V and J ends were trimmed by 5 bases and 5 bases, with 9 bases remaining between them. CDR3 size: 12 residues. CDR1 is MDHEN and CDR2 is SYDVKM in the germline V gene. CDR3 region: CASSRGDETQYF. In DNA form, the CDR3 reads TGTGCCAGCAGTAGGGGAGATGAGACCCAGTACTTC.

The chain links TRBV10-3 to TRBJ2-5, with a possible D match to TRBD2 (6 bases). Trimming took off 6 bases at V and 3 bases at J, with 11 bases between the two ends. The CDR3 runs to 13 residues. The V gene's germline CDR1 is ENHRY and CDR2 SYGVKD. The CDR3 is CAIRRDFKETQYF. CDR3 DNA sequence: TGTGCCATCAGGCGGGACTTTAAAGAGACCCAGTACTTC.

The rearrangement links TRBV9 to TRBJ2-3; no definite D call. CDR3 length: 17 amino acids. Per the germline V gene, CDR1 is SGDLS and CDR2 is YYNGEE. Trimming left V 4 bases short and J 0 bases short, with 18 bases between. The CDR3 reads CASSLTFLESSTDTQYF. Here the CDR3 DNA reads TGTGCCAGCAGCCTCACCTTCCTAGAGTCTAGCACAGATACGCAGTATTTT.

Comments on this clone: This sample includes further DNA sequences coding for the same CDR3. V usage is TRBV5-4 and J usage is TRBJ2-2, with 8 bases that match TRBD2. The ends lost 4 bases at V and 0 bases at J; junction bases unmatched: 2. The CDR3 sequence is 15 residues long. Germline lookup yields CDR1 SGHNT and CDR2 YYREEE (reference sequence). CDR3 DNA: TGTGCCAGCAGCCTGGGACTAGCGAACACCGGGGAGCTGTTTTTT. It yields the protein CASSLGLANTGELFF.

The gene calls are TRBV21-1 and TRBJ2-5. TRBV21-1 is annotated as a pseudogene. The CDR3 covers 13 residues. The DNA of the CDR3 is TGTGCCAGCAGCAAGGGGAAGCAAGAGACCCAGTACTTC. Translated: CASSKGKQETQYF.

J is TRBJ1-2 and V is TRBV7-8, with unresolved D. With 1 base removed from V and 5 bases from J, the gap between germline ends came to 11 bases. Germline-derived CDR1 and CDR2 are SGHVS and FQNEAQ. This CDR3 comprises 14 residues. DNA for the CDR3: TGTGCCAGCAGCTTAGGCCGGCTTGATTATGGCTACACCTTC. Encoded protein: CASSLGRLDYGYTF.

The chain uses TRBV28 and TRBJ1-5; D perhaps matches TRBD1 (5 bases). The CDR3 runs to 16 residues. Deletions cut 2 bases from V and 9 bases from J, with 20 bases between. CDR1 MDHEN and CDR2 SYDVKM come from the germline V gene. The CDR3 is CASSLTRQLSGRPQHF. Here the CDR3 DNA reads TGTGCCAGCAGTTTAACGCGACAGCTGTCGGGTCGGCCCCAGCATTTT.

This chain uses TRBV6-1 with TRBJ2-5; 7 bases are shared with TRBD2. The length of the CDR3 is 14 residues. Germline CDR1 reads MNHNS; CDR2 reads SASEGT. The J segment lost 5 bases and the V segment lost 4 bases, leaving 7 bases of the junction unmatched. CDR3 sequence reads: CASSGSGTPETQYF. The CDR3, as DNA: TGTGCCAGCAGTGGGAGCGGGACTCCCGAGACCCAGTACTTC.